Listed below are T cell receptor beta chains from one sample, sequenced in a study of CD8 T cells in ankylosing spondylitis. TCRdb re-called the 5' RACE reads with MiXCR, one entry per CDR3 protein. The repertoire holds about 170,000 distinct CDR3 sequences, with around 17% as singletons. The sequencing input was blood, either unsorted or a sorted T cell fraction (not recorded which). The receptors originated from a male donor with ankylosing spondylitis or in good health (not recorded which). CDR3s leave out the opening cysteine and the closing phenylalanine or tryptophan.

J gene: TRBJ2-7
V gene: TRBV6-1
CDR3 protein: ASIRDRGLYEQY

J gene: TRBJ2-3
V gene: TRBV6-2/TRBV6-3
CDR3 protein: ASSYLSTDTQY

J gene: TRBJ1-5
V gene: TRBV25-1
CDR3 protein: ASRETGRDQPQH

J gene: TRBJ2-5
V gene: TRBV20-1
CDR3 protein: SARDTASGEETQY

J gene: TRBJ1-5
V gene: TRBV3-1
CDR3 protein: ASSLGTDQPQH

J gene: TRBJ1-1
V gene: TRBV5-1
CDR3 protein: ASSSWGKNTEAF

J gene: TRBJ1-5
V gene: TRBV18
CDR3 protein: ASSGSGTDQPQH

J gene: TRBJ2-7
V gene: TRBV10-3
CDR3 protein: AISEGLARSYEQY

J gene: TRBJ2-1
V gene: TRBV7-8
CDR3 protein: ASSLGGESYNEQF

J gene: TRBJ2-2
V gene: TRBV5-1
CDR3 protein: ASSLGGLARNTGELF

J gene: TRBJ2-3
V gene: TRBV5-5
CDR3 protein: ASSLRPGGSTDTQY

J gene: TRBJ2-3
V gene: TRBV11-2
CDR3 protein: ASSFPTSPPPEYTDTQY

J gene: TRBJ2-2
V gene: TRBV5-1
CDR3 protein: ASSLGTLPAGELF

J gene: TRBJ1-1
V gene: TRBV3-1
CDR3 protein: ASSRRTNTEAF

J gene: TRBJ2-7
V gene: TRBV11-2
CDR3 protein: ASSFTSGRGEQY

J gene: TRBJ2-1
V gene: TRBV5-1
CDR3 protein: ASSFSGRRRSYNEQF

J gene: TRBJ2-1
V gene: TRBV27
CDR3 protein: ASSATVSSYNEQF

J gene: TRBJ1-1
V gene: TRBV5-6
CDR3 protein: ASSPDRASLGTETF

J gene: TRBJ2-4
V gene: TRBV3-1
CDR3 protein: ASSQYGLENIQY

J gene: TRBJ2-5
V gene: TRBV12-3/TRBV12-4
CDR3 protein: ASSSGGPSWTQY

J gene: TRBJ2-3
V gene: TRBV10-2
CDR3 protein: ASSELERSTDTQY

J gene: TRBJ2-7
V gene: TRBV12-3/TRBV12-4
CDR3 protein: ASSLGGTGTYEQY

J gene: TRBJ1-5
V gene: TRBV2
CDR3 protein: ASSVDRVSVPQH

J gene: TRBJ1-4
V gene: TRBV20-1
CDR3 protein: SALGRQNSTNEKLF

J gene: TRBJ1-3
V gene: TRBV30
CDR3 protein: AWSGTFRSSGNTIY

J gene: TRBJ2-1
V gene: TRBV11-3
CDR3 protein: ASPSEGTSSNEQF

J gene: TRBJ2-3
V gene: TRBV6-5
CDR3 protein: ASSSRASPTDTQY

J gene: TRBJ2-1
V gene: TRBV12-3/TRBV12-4
CDR3 protein: TSSSSGAGNEQF

J gene: TRBJ1-3
V gene: TRBV15
CDR3 protein: ATSRDRGVEKNTIY

J gene: TRBJ1-1
V gene: TRBV20-1
CDR3 protein: SPRTGYTEAF

J gene: TRBJ1-5
V gene: TRBV6-1
CDR3 protein: ASNPAGQNQPQH

J gene: TRBJ1-1
V gene: TRBV7-3
CDR3 protein: ASSPSTGPNTEAF

J gene: TRBJ2-7
V gene: TRBV7-2
CDR3 protein: ASSGGPPFEQY

J gene: TRBJ1-2
V gene: TRBV28
CDR3 protein: ASSPTPTWGSYGYT

J gene: TRBJ1-5
V gene: TRBV6-2/TRBV6-3
CDR3 protein: ASSYARTSSTYSNQPQH